This TCR beta chain came from a study of blood T cell repertoires in COVID-19. Study at large: COVID-19 samples from acute and convalescent phases originated in the United States, Italy and Spain. The analysed material was cDNA or gDNA that came from T cells, B-cell-depleted T cells, or PBMCs.

Per the study methods: Cell counts per sample came from amplifying reference gene primers. TCRdb keeps only in-frame clones here, not all; method: immunoSEQ multiplex PCR. V and J calls and clone size are as listed in that table; D and trimming were resolved from the DNA. The table has about 64,000 clones, 75% to 95% seen once. Sequencing was performed on peripheral blood. This sequence originates from a woman older than 75 with active COVID-19.

CDR3 sequence (DNA): TGCGCCAGCAGCTGGGGAGGGTCAGCAGATACGCAGTATTTT. Translated: CASSWGGSADTQYF. The V gene is TRBV5-1, the J gene TRBJ2-3; TRBD2 matches at 7 bases. V lost 3 bases, J lost 4 bases, and 5 bases stayed unmatched. The CDR3 has 14 residues. Germline assignment: CDR1 SGHRS and CDR2 YFSETQ.